This T cell receptor (beta chain) was retrieved from a study of shared clonotypes between healthy human individuals. Study-level information: Per-donor plates numbered three CD4 naive, three CD4 memory, two CD8 naive and one CD8 memory.

CDR1 is MDHEN and CDR2 is SYDVKM in the germline V gene. This CDR3 is 16 amino acids long. V dropped 4 bases and J dropped 0; count of bases not matched to a gene: 8. Sorted-subset replicate PCRs used around 200 ng DNA, approximately 30,000 T cell genomes. Clones were sequenced by immunoSEQ multiplex PCR, and TCRdb holds only the in-frame ones, with some missing. The sample includes a few million clones, around 94% seen only once; the top ten take about 0.13%. Sequencing was performed on naive CD4+ T cells sorted from blood. This sample's subset: CD45RA+ positively selected. This receptor was taken from a man younger than 35 in good health. The chain recombines TRBV28 with TRBJ1-1; TRBD1 matches at 7 bases. The CDR3 is CASSSTTGRLNTEAFF. DNA for the CDR3: TGTGCCAGCAGTTCGACGACAGGGAGGCTGAACACTGAAGCTTTCTTT.